These T cell receptor beta chains were read from a single sample in a study of CD8+ T cells in alopecia areata. Profiled with immunoSEQ multiplex PCR; TCRdb holds only in-frame clones, not every one. The table records about 140,000 clones, roughly 50% of them present only once. Material: CD4+ T cells sorted from blood, obtained at week 0. Receptors were obtained from a human donor with alopecia areata. Each CDR3 is given with its conserved first and last residue. A D gene is named only where the DNA matches it firmly. Clone size appears in some rows only: once, few, many, or a class for an expanded clone.

J gene: TRBJ2-1; clone size: few; V gene: TRBV13; CDR3 length: 15; D gene: TRBD1; CDR3 protein: CASRPGTGGYNEQFF; CDR3 DNA: TGTGCCAGCAGACCCGGGACAGGGGGGTACAATGAGCAGTTCTTC
J gene: TRBJ2-3; clone size: .; V gene: TRBV7-2; CDR3 length: 15; D gene: TRBD2; CDR3 protein: CASSPASGGTDTQYF; CDR3 DNA: TGTGCCAGCAGCCCTGCTAGCGGGGGCACAGATACGCAGTATTTT
J gene: TRBJ2-1; clone size: .; V gene: TRBV7-8; CDR3 length: 13; D gene: TRBD1; CDR3 protein: CASSDRQGDEQFF; CDR3 DNA: TGTGCCAGCAGCGACCGACAGGGCGATGAGCAGTTCTTC
J gene: TRBJ2-2; clone size: .; V gene: TRBV29-1; CDR3 length: 16; D gene: TRBD1; CDR3 protein: CSARLSGTVNTGELFF; CDR3 DNA: TGCAGCGCCCGTCTTTCCGGGACAGTGAACACCGGGGAGCTGTTTTTT
J gene: TRBJ2-1; clone size: .; V gene: TRBV4-1; CDR3 length: 14; D gene: .; CDR3 protein: CASSPVSSYNEQFF; CDR3 DNA: TGCGCCAGCAGCCCGGTGAGCTCCTACAATGAGCAGTTCTTC
J gene: TRBJ2-5; clone size: .; V gene: TRBV7-2; CDR3 length: 14; D gene: .; CDR3 protein: CASSLLGPQETQYF; CDR3 DNA: TGTGCCAGCAGCTTGCTGGGACCCCAAGAGACCCAGTACTTC
J gene: TRBJ2-1; clone size: .; V gene: TRBV5-1; CDR3 length: 14; D gene: TRBD1; CDR3 protein: CASSSGQGANEQFF; CDR3 DNA: TGCGCCAGCAGCTCCGGACAGGGGGCAAATGAGCAGTTCTTC
J gene: TRBJ2-5; clone size: .; V gene: TRBV7-9; CDR3 length: 14; D gene: TRBD1; CDR3 protein: CASSWGQIQETQYF; CDR3 DNA: TGTGCCAGCAGTTGGGGACAGATCCAAGAGACCCAGTACTTC
J gene: TRBJ1-2; clone size: .; V gene: TRBV29-1; CDR3 length: 11; D gene: TRBD1; CDR3 protein: CSLATGEGYTF; CDR3 DNA: TGCAGCCTTGCAACAGGGGAAGGCTACACCTTC
J gene: TRBJ1-5; clone size: .; V gene: TRBV27; CDR3 length: 13; D gene: .; CDR3 protein: CASSLSFNQPQHF; CDR3 DNA: TGTGCCAGCAGTCTCAGTTTCAATCAGCCCCAGCATTTT
J gene: TRBJ2-6; clone size: .; V gene: TRBV4-3; CDR3 length: 18; D gene: TRBD1; CDR3 protein: CASSQDRPGGNGANVLTF; CDR3 DNA: TGCGCCAGCAGCCAAGATCGTCCAGGGGGCAATGGGGCCAACGTCCTGACTTTC
J gene: TRBJ1-3; clone size: few; V gene: TRBV30; CDR3 length: 13; D gene: .; CDR3 protein: CAWSSHSGNTIYF; CDR3 DNA: TGTGCCTGGAGTTCCCACTCTGGAAACACCATATATTTT
J gene: TRBJ2-7; clone size: few; V gene: TRBV5-6; CDR3 length: 14; D gene: .; CDR3 protein: CASSLSPTEGEQYF; CDR3 DNA: TGTGCCAGCAGCTTGTCACCTACCGAGGGCGAGCAGTACTTC
J gene: TRBJ2-7; clone size: .; V gene: TRBV7-6; CDR3 length: 14; D gene: TRBD1; CDR3 protein: CASSKDRSSHEQYF; CDR3 DNA: TGTGCCAGCAGCAAGGACAGGTCCTCCCACGAGCAGTACTTC
J gene: TRBJ1-2; clone size: .; V gene: TRBV29-1; CDR3 length: 13; D gene: .; CDR3 protein: CSVAPERLAGYTF; CDR3 DNA: TGCAGCGTTGCCCCTGAGCGACTGGCGGGCTACACCTTC
J gene: TRBJ1-5; clone size: .; V gene: TRBV30; CDR3 length: 13; D gene: .; CDR3 protein: CAWTAGTNQPQHF; CDR3 DNA: TGTGCCTGGACGGCAGGTACTAATCAGCCCCAGCATTTT
J gene: TRBJ2-5; clone size: .; V gene: TRBV6-6; CDR3 length: 12; D gene: .; CDR3 protein: CASSYGQETQYF; CDR3 DNA: TGTGCCAGCAGTTACGGTCAAGAGACCCAGTACTTC
J gene: TRBJ2-3; clone size: .; V gene: TRBV7-9; CDR3 length: 15; D gene: TRBD1; CDR3 protein: CASSFRGPGTDTQYF; CDR3 DNA: TGTGCCAGCAGCTTCAGGGGGCCAGGCACAGATACGCAGTATTTT
J gene: TRBJ1-2; clone size: .; V gene: TRBV30; CDR3 length: 11; D gene: .; CDR3 protein: CAWSVNYGYTF; CDR3 DNA: TGTGCCTGGAGTGTCAACTATGGCTACACCTTC
J gene: TRBJ1-1; clone size: few; V gene: TRBV6-1; CDR3 length: 15; D gene: .; CDR3 protein: CASSPSSGGHTEAFF; CDR3 DNA: TGTGCCAGCAGCCCCTCGAGCGGGGGGCACACTGAAGCTTTCTTT
J gene: TRBJ1-4; clone size: .; V gene: TRBV4-3; CDR3 length: 15; D gene: .; CDR3 protein: CASSQDTRGREKLFF; CDR3 DNA: TGCGCCAGCAGCCAAGATACAAGGGGTCGTGAAAAACTGTTTTTT
J gene: TRBJ1-5; clone size: .; V gene: TRBV7-2; CDR3 length: 16; D gene: .; CDR3 protein: CASSPQGLGGNQPQHF; CDR3 DNA: TGTGCCAGCAGCCCACAGGGCCTAGGCGGTAATCAGCCCCAGCATTTT
J gene: TRBJ2-7; clone size: .; V gene: TRBV9; CDR3 length: 16; D gene: TRBD2; CDR3 protein: CASSVGGISGVYEQYF; CDR3 DNA: TGTGCCAGCAGCGTAGGTGGAATTAGCGGGGTCTACGAGCAGTACTTC
J gene: TRBJ2-5; clone size: .; V gene: TRBV30; CDR3 length: 13; D gene: .; CDR3 protein: CAWSVWAQETQYF; CDR3 DNA: TGTGCCTGGAGTGTATGGGCCCAAGAGACCCAGTACTTC
J gene: TRBJ2-3; clone size: .; V gene: TRBV9; CDR3 length: 13; D gene: .; CDR3 protein: CASSVSTRDTQYF; CDR3 DNA: TGTGCCAGCAGCGTATCCACTAGAGATACGCAGTATTTT
J gene: TRBJ2-3; clone size: .; V gene: TRBV27; CDR3 length: 19; D gene: .; CDR3 protein: CASSLTRSRGTKLTDTQYF; CDR3 DNA: TGTGCCAGCAGTTTAACCAGGTCCCGGGGTACGAAGCTCACAGATACGCAGTATTTT
J gene: TRBJ2-5; clone size: few; V gene: TRBV6-5; CDR3 length: 12; D gene: .; CDR3 protein: CASRDSPGTQYF; CDR3 DNA: TGTGCCAGCAGGGACTCCCCGGGAACCCAGTACTTC
J gene: TRBJ1-2; clone size: .; V gene: TRBV6-5; CDR3 length: 15; D gene: TRBD1; CDR3 protein: CASSLRQGALDGYTF; CDR3 DNA: TGTGCCAGCAGCCTTCGTCAGGGGGCGTTGGATGGCTACACCTTC
J gene: TRBJ2-5; clone size: .; V gene: TRBV11-2; CDR3 length: 11; D gene: .; CDR3 protein: CASSSEATQYF; CDR3 DNA: TGTGCCAGCAGCTCAGAGGCGACCCAGTACTTC
J gene: TRBJ2-6; clone size: .; V gene: TRBV9; CDR3 length: 15; D gene: .; CDR3 protein: CASSVFPSGANVLTF; CDR3 DNA: TGTGCCAGCAGCGTGTTTCCCTCTGGGGCCAACGTCCTGACTTTC
J gene: TRBJ2-5; clone size: once; V gene: TRBV7-9; CDR3 length: 16; D gene: TRBD2; CDR3 protein: CASSPGLAGHQETQYF; CDR3 DNA: TGTGCCAGCAGTCCTGGACTAGCGGGGCACCAAGAGACCCAGTACTTC
J gene: TRBJ2-3; clone size: .; V gene: TRBV2; CDR3 length: 15; D gene: .; CDR3 protein: CASNVGGPSTDTQYF; CDR3 DNA: TGTGCCAGCAACGTTGGCGGCCCTAGCACAGATACGCAGTATTTT
J gene: TRBJ2-4; clone size: .; V gene: TRBV2; CDR3 length: 18; D gene: TRBD2; CDR3 protein: CASGEYPGLAGSKNIQYF; CDR3 DNA: TGTGCCAGCGGGGAATACCCGGGACTAGCGGGGTCCAAAAACATTCAGTACTTC
J gene: TRBJ1-1; clone size: .; V gene: TRBV29-1; CDR3 length: 14; D gene: .; CDR3 protein: CSVANRALSTEAFF; CDR3 DNA: TGCAGCGTTGCAAACAGGGCTCTCAGCACTGAAGCTTTCTTT
J gene: TRBJ1-5; clone size: .; V gene: TRBV2; CDR3 length: 15; D gene: TRBD1; CDR3 protein: CASSPDRGGNQPQHF; CDR3 DNA: TGTGCCAGCAGCCCGGACAGGGGAGGCAATCAGCCCCAGCATTTT
J gene: TRBJ2-5; clone size: .; V gene: TRBV18; CDR3 length: 14; D gene: .; CDR3 protein: CASSPGSGRETQYF; CDR3 DNA: TGTGCCAGCTCACCAGGGTCTGGGAGAGAGACCCAGTACTTC
J gene: TRBJ2-7; clone size: few; V gene: TRBV21-1; CDR3 length: 16; D gene: .; CDR3 protein: CASSKCLGRETYEQYF; CDR3 DNA: TGTGCCAGCAGCAAATGTCTGGGCAGGGAGACTTACGAGCAGTACTTC
J gene: TRBJ2-7; clone size: .; V gene: TRBV27; CDR3 length: 17; D gene: .; CDR3 protein: CASSSRGLLSRSYEQYF; CDR3 DNA: TGTGCCAGCAGTTCCCGTGGTCTGCTAAGCAGGTCGTACGAGCAGTACTTC
J gene: TRBJ2-1; clone size: once; V gene: TRBV29-1; CDR3 length: 12; D gene: .; CDR3 protein: CSVRAREDEQFF; CDR3 DNA: TGCAGCGTAAGGGCCAGGGAAGATGAGCAGTTCTTC
J gene: TRBJ2-4; clone size: .; V gene: TRBV2; CDR3 length: 13; D gene: TRBD1; CDR3 protein: CASRADRDDIQYF; CDR3 DNA: TGTGCCAGCAGAGCGGACAGGGATGACATTCAGTACTTC
J gene: TRBJ1-5; clone size: .; V gene: TRBV30; CDR3 length: 9; D gene: .; CDR3 protein: CAWKQPQHF; CDR3 DNA: TGTGCCTGGAAGCAGCCCCAGCATTTT
J gene: TRBJ2-5; clone size: once; V gene: TRBV7-2; CDR3 length: 14; D gene: .; CDR3 protein: CASSRPGTQETQYF; CDR3 DNA: TGTGCCAGCAGCCGGCCCGGGACCCAAGAGACCCAGTACTTC
J gene: TRBJ1-3; clone size: .; V gene: TRBV29-1; CDR3 length: 14; D gene: .; CDR3 protein: CSVVSNLSGNTIYF; CDR3 DNA: TGCAGCGTTGTGTCGAACCTCTCTGGAAACACCATATATTTT
J gene: TRBJ2-7; clone size: few; V gene: TRBV4-3; CDR3 length: 16; D gene: TRBD2; CDR3 protein: CASSQDRNGLAYEQYF; CDR3 DNA: TGCGCCAGCAGCCAAGATCGGAACGGACTAGCCTACGAGCAGTACTTC
J gene: TRBJ1-1; clone size: .; V gene: TRBV29-1; CDR3 length: 13; D gene: .; CDR3 protein: CSCRALLNTEAFF; CDR3 DNA: TGCAGCTGCCGGGCCCTACTGAACACTGAAGCTTTCTTT
J gene: TRBJ2-3; clone size: few; V gene: TRBV7-2; CDR3 length: 16; D gene: .; CDR3 protein: CASSLGWAQGTDTQYF; CDR3 DNA: TGTGCCAGCAGCTTAGGGTGGGCGCAGGGCACAGATACGCAGTATTTT
J gene: TRBJ1-5; clone size: .; V gene: TRBV2; CDR3 length: 15; D gene: .; CDR3 protein: CASSESLGVRQPQHF; CDR3 DNA: TGTGCCAGCAGTGAGTCCCTTGGGGTTCGGCAGCCCCAGCATTTT
J gene: TRBJ2-3; clone size: .; V gene: TRBV2; CDR3 length: 14; D gene: .; CDR3 protein: CASERGANTDTQYF; CDR3 DNA: TGTGCCAGCGAGAGGGGAGCAAACACAGATACGCAGTATTTT
J gene: TRBJ1-2; clone size: .; V gene: TRBV25-1; CDR3 length: 14; D gene: TRBD1; CDR3 protein: CASSEPGQGPFYTF; CDR3 DNA: TGTGCCAGCAGTGAACCGGGACAGGGGCCCTTCTACACCTTC
J gene: TRBJ2-6; clone size: .; V gene: TRBV7-2; CDR3 length: 18; D gene: TRBD1; CDR3 protein: CASSARGQGSSGANVLTF; CDR3 DNA: TGTGCCAGCAGCGCCCGGGGACAGGGTTCGTCTGGGGCCAACGTCCTGACTTTC